Described below is a single TCR beta chain sequence and its context. The data derive from a study of blood T cell repertoires in COVID-19. Sequenced by immunoSEQ multiplex PCR; TCRdb stores in-frame clones only, minus some. The sample has under 100,000 clones; roughly 82% are singletons. The clonotype originates from a woman older than 75 with active or convalescent COVID-19. The sequencing sample was made of peripheral blood.

CDR3 nucleotides: TGTGCCAGCAGCTTAGCGTCAGGGGATGAAGCTTTCTTT. Amino acids: CASSLASGDEAFF. V is TRBV11-3 and J is TRBJ1-1; possible D gene TRBD1, 6 bases. The V and J ends lost 1 base and 7 bases respectively, with 10 bases between them. Germline V gene lookup returns CDR1 SGHNT and CDR2 YENEEA. CDR3 length: 13 amino acids. The full variable domain, in which reference TRBV11-3 and TRBJ1-1 provide the parts outside the CDR3, is EAGVVQSPRYKIIEKKQPVAFWCNPISGHNTLYWYLQNLGQGPELLIRYENEEAVDDSQLPKDRFSAERLKGVDSTLKIQPAELGDSAVYLCASSLASGDEAFFGQGTRLTVV.